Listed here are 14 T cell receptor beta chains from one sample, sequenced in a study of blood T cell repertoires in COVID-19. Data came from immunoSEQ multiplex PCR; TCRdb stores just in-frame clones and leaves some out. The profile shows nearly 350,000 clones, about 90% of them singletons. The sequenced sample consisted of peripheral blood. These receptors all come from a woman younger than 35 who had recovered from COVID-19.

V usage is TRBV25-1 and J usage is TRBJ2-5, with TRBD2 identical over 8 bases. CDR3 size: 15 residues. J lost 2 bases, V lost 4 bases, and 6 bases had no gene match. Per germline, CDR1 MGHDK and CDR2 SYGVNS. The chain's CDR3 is CASSGSGKGQETQYF. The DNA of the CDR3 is TGTGCCAGCAGTGGTAGCGGGAAAGGACAAGAGACCCAGTACTTC.

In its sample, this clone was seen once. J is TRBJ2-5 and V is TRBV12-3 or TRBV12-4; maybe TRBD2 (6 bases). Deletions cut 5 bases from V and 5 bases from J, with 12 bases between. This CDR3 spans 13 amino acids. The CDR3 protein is CASSPGTPETQYF. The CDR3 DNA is TGTGCCAGCAGTCCCGGGACTCCTGAGACCCAGTACTTC.

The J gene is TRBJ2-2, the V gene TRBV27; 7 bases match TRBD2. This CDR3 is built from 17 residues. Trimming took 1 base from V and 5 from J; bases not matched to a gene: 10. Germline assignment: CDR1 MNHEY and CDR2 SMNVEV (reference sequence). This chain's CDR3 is CASSLLIPDGGTGELFF. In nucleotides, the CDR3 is TGTGCCAGCAGTTTATTGATCCCGGACGGGGGGACCGGGGAGCTGTTTTTT.

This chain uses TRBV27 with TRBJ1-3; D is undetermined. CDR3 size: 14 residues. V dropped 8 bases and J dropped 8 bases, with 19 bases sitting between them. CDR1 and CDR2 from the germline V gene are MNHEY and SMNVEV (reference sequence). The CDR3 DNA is TGTGCCAGCGGCCGCCGGGATCCCCGGGACACCATATATTTT. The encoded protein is CASGRRDPRDTIYF.

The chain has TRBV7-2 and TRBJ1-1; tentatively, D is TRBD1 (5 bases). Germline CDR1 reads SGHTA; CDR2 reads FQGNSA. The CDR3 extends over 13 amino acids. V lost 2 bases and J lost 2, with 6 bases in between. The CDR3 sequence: CASSLRGNTEAFF. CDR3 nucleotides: TGTGCCAGCAGCTTAAGGGGAAACACTGAAGCTTTCTTT. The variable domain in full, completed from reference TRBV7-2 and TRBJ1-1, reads GAGVSQSPSNKVTEKGKDVELRCDPISGHTALYWYRQSLGQGLEFLIYFQGNSAPDKSGLPSDRFSAERTGGSVSTLTIQRTQQEDSAVYLCASSLRGNTEAFFGQGTRLTVV.

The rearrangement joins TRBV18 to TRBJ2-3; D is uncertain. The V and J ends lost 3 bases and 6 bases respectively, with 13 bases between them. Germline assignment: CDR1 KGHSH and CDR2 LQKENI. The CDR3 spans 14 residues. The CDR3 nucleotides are TGTGCCAGCTCACCTACCCGAGGAGTCGATACGCAGTATTTT. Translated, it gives CASSPTRGVDTQYF.

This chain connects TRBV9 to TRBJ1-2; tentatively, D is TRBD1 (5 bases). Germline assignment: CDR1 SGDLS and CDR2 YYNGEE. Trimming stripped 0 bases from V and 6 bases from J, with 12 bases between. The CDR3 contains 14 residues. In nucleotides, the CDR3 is TGTGCCAGCAGCGTAGGTTCCAGGGTGGATGGCTACACCTTC. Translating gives CASSVGSRVDGYTF.

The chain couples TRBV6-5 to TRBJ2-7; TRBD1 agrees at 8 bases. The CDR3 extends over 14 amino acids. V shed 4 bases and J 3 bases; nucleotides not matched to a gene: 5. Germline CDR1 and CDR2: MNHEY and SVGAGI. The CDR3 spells CASSLGQGHYEQYV. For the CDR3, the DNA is TGTGCCAGCAGTTTAGGACAGGGTCACTACGAGCAGTACGTC.

The CDR3 sequence is CASSLSAGELYNEQFF. The CDR3 DNA follows: TGTGCCAGTAGTCTTTCCGCGGGAGAATTGTACAATGAGCAGTTCTTC. The chain couples TRBV19 to TRBJ2-1, with 7 bases lining up with TRBD2. With 5 bases clipped from V and 4 bases from J, the junction kept 11 bases outside the gene matches. CDR3 length equals 16 residues. From germline, CDR1 is LNHDA and CDR2 SQIVND (reference sequence).

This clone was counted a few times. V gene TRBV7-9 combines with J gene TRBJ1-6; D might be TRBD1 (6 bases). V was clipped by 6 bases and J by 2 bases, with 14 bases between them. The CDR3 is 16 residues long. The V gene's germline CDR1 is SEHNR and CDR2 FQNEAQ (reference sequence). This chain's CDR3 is CASSAGAGTYNSPLHF. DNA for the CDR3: TGTGCCAGCAGTGCGGGGGCCGGAACCTATAATTCACCCCTCCACTTT.

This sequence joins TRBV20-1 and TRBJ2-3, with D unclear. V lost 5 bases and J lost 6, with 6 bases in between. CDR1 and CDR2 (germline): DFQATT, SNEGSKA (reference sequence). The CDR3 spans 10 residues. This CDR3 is CSAAVDTQYF. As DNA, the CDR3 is TGCAGTGCTGCGGTGGATACGCAGTATTTT.

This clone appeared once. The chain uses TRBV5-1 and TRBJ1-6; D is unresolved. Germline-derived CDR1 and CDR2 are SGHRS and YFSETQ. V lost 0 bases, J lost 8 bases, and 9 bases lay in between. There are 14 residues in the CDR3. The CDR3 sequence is CASSLDRRYSPLHF. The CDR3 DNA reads TGCGCCAGCAGCTTGGATAGGAGATATTCACCCCTCCACTTT. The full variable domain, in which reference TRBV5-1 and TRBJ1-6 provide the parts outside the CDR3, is KAGVTQTPRYLIKTRGQQVTLSCSPISGHRSVSWYQQTPGQGLQFLFEYFSETQRNKGNFPGRFSGRQFSNSRSEMNVSTLELGDSALYLCASSLDRRYSPLHFGNGTRLTVT.

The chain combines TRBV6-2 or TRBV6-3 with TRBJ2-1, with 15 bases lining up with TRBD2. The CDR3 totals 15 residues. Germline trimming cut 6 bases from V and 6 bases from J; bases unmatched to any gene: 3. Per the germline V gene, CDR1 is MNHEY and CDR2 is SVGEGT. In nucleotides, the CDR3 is TGTGCCAGCAGCCCGGGACTAGCGGGAGGCAATGAGCAGTTCTTC. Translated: CASSPGLAGGNEQFF.

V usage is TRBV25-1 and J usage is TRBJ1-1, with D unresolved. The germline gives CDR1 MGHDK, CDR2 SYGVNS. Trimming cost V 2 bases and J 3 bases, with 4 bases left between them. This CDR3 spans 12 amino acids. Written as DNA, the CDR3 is TGTGCCAGCAGTGAAAGCTACACTGAAGCTTTCTTT. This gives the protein CASSESYTEAFF.